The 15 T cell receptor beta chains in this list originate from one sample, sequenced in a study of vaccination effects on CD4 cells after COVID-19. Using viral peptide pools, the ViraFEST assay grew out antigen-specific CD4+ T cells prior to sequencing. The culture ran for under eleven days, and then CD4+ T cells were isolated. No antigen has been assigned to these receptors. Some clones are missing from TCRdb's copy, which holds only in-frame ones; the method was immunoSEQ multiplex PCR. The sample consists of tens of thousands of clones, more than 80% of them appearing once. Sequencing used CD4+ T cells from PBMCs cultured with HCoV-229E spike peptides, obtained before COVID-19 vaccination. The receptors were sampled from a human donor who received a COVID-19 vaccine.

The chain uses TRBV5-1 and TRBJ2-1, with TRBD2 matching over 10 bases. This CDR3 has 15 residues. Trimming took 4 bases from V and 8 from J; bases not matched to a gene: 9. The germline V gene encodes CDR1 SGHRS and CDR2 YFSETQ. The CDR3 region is CASSLTGTSVDEQFF. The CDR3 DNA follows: TGCGCCAGCAGCCTAACCGGGACTAGCGTGGATGAGCAGTTCTTC.

The CDR3 region has the DNA TGCAGCGTTGAATCGGGCGAATCAGACACCATATATTTT. This codes for CSVESGESDTIYF. The V and J genes are TRBV29-1 and TRBJ1-3; D call uncertain. The CDR3 consists of 13 residues. From germline, CDR1 is SQVTM and CDR2 ANQGSEA. V was clipped by 2 bases and J by 8 bases, with 13 bases between them.

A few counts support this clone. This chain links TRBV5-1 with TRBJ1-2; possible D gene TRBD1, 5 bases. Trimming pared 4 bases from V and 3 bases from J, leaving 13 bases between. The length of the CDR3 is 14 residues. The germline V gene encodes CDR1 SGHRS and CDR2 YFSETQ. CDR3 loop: CASSLEGQDYGYTF. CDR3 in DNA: TGCGCCAGCAGCCTGGAGGGGCAGGACTATGGCTACACCTTC.

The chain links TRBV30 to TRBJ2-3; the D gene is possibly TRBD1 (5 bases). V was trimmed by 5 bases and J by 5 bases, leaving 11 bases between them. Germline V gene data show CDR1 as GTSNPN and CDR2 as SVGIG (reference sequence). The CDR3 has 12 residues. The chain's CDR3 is CAWGPGIDTQYF. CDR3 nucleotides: TGTGCCTGGGGCCCAGGGATAGATACGCAGTATTTT.

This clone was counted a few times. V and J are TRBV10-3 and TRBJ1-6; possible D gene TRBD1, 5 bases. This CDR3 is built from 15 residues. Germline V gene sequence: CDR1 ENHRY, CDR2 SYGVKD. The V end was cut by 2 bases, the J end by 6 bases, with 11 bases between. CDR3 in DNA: TGTGCCATCAGTGAGCGGGGACTGGGTAATTCACCCCTCCACTTT. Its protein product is CAISERGLGNSPLHF.

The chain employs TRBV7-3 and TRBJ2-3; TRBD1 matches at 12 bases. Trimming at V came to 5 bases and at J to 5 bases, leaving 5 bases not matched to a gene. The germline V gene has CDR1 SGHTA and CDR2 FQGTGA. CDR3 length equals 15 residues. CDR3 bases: TGTGCCAGCAGCGCGGGACAGGGGGCGGGAGATACGCAGTATTTT. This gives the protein CASSAGQGAGDTQYF.

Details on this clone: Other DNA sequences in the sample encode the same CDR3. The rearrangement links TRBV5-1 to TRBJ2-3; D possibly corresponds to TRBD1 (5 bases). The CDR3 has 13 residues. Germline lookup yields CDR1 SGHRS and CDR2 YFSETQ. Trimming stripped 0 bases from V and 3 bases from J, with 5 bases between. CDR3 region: CASSLEGTDTQYF. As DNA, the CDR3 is TGCGCCAGCAGCTTGGAGGGGACAGATACGCAGTATTTT.

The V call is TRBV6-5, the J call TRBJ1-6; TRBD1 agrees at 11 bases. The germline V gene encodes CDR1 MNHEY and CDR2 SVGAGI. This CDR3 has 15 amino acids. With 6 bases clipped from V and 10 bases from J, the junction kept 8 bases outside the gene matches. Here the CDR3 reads CASRKRTGGGSPLHF. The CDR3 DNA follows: TGTGCCAGCAGGAAGCGGACAGGGGGCGGATCACCCCTCCACTTT.

As DNA, the CDR3 is TGCAGCGCGCTAGACAGGGGAGAGACCCAGTACTTC. Translating it yields CSALDRGETQYF. This chain joins TRBV29-1 and TRBJ2-5; 8 bases are a match to TRBD1. Germline V gives CDR1 SQVTM, CDR2 ANQGSEA. The CDR3 totals 12 residues. Trimming took 7 bases from V and 4 from J; bases not matched to a gene: 5.

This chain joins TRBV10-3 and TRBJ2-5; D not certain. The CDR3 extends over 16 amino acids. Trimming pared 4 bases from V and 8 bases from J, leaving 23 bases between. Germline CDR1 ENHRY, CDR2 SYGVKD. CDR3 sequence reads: CAISGPSSDGLGTQYF. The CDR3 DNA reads TGTGCCATCAGTGGTCCTTCGTCGGACGGCCTGGGAACCCAGTACTTC.

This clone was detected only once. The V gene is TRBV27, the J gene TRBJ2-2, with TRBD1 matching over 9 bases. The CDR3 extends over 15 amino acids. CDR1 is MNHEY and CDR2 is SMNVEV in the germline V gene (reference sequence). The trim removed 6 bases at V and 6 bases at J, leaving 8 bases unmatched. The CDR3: CASSPRQGVAGELFF. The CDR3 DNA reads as TGTGCCAGCAGCCCCCGACAGGGGGTGGCCGGGGAGCTGTTTTTT.

CDR3 sequence: CASSSPGQGATGELFF. Written as DNA, the CDR3 is TGTGCCAGCAGCTCACCGGGACAGGGGGCAACCGGGGAGCTGTTTTTT. The rearrangement uses TRBV5-6 and TRBJ2-2, with TRBD1 matching 12 bases. Trimming took 3 bases from V and 5 from J; bases not matched to a gene: 5. CDR1 SGHDT and CDR2 YYEEEE come from the germline V gene. The CDR3 sequence is 16 residues long.

CDR3 nucleotide sequence: TGTGCCAGCAGCTTACGTATGCACACTGAAGCTTTCTTT. It yields the protein CASSLRMHTEAFF. The V call is TRBV7-2, the J call TRBJ1-1; D gene ambiguous. The CDR3 runs 13 residues. Germline CDR1 reads SGHTA; CDR2 reads FQGNSA. V was shortened by 2 bases and J by 3 bases, with 7 bases between the two germline ends.

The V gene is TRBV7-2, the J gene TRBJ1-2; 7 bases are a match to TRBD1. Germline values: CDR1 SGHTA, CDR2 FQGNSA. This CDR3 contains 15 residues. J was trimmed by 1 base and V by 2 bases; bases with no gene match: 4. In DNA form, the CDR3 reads TGTGCCAGCAGCTTATGGGCAGGGGGTAACTATGGCTACACCTTC. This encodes CASSLWAGGNYGYTF.

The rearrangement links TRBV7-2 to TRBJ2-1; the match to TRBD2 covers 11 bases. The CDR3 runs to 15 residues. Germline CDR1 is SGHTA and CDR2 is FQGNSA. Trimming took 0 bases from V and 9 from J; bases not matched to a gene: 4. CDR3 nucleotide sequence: TGTGCCAGCAGCTTAGCTAGCGGGGGGGCTTTTGAGCAGTTCTTC. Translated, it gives CASSLASGGAFEQFF.